The present TCR beta chain was sequenced within a study of radiation and T cells in renal cell carcinoma. Profiling relied on immunoSEQ multiplex PCR, and the TCRdb table lists in-frame clones only, not all of them. The sample lists 15,000 to 20,000 clones, roughly 54% occurring once. A remark on this clone: What it binds is unknown.

This CDR3 is 13 amino acids long. The ends were cut back, 0 bases at V and 0 bases at J, with 4 bases in the middle. Germline V CDR1 and CDR2: SGHRS, YFSETQ. Noted treatment: 15 Gy SBRT to primary tumor, nephrectomy 4 weeks later. Nephrectomy followed 15 Gy stereotactic body radiation by 4 weeks. The study's findings and limits: Intratumoral heterogeneity was not captured in these approximately 1 g regions. Top tumor clonotypes rose in blood 2 weeks post-radiation, then contracted. Irradiated tumors had higher TCR clonality than control tumors.

The receptor comes from a man aged 45-65 years with renal cell carcinoma. The material was tumor tissue, obtained from a patient whose treatment included radiotherapy and nephrectomy. This chain links TRBV5-1 with TRBJ2-7, with D hard to call. The CDR3 nucleotides are TGCGCCAGCAGCTTGGTAGTCTCCTACGAGCAGTACTTC. Its protein product is CASSLVVSYEQYF. The full variable domain, with the rest looked up from reference TRBV5-1 and TRBJ2-7, is KAGVTQTPRYLIKTRGQQVTLSCSPISGHRSVSWYQQTPGQGLQFLFEYFSETQRNKGNFPGRFSGRQFSNSRSEMNVSTLELGDSALYLCASSLVVSYEQYFGPGTRLTVT.